The 21 T cell receptor beta chains reported below all come from one sample, sequenced in a study of shared clonotypes between healthy human individuals (dated by TCRdb to the early 2020s). The library was made by the immunoSEQ multiplex PCR assay. TCRdb stores this immuneACCESS table with in-frame sequences only. Part of the clones is absent; in the studies checked, under half of the shortfall reflects unresolved V genes, and no reason is known for the rest. Present in this sample are around 690,000 clones, 90% of which were seen just once. The leading ten clones occupy 34% of the sample. The sample consisted of memory CD8+ T cells from PBMCs. Interpreted using the paper, the cell subset or site label stands for: CD45RO+ cells pooled with CCR7-negative TemRA cells. These receptors all stem from a man between 18 and 35 years old in good health. Some clones in this sample may be carry-over from other donors' samples.

The chain couples TRBV6-5 to TRBJ2-7; D call uncertain. CDR3 length: 12 amino acids. The V gene lost 4 bases and the J gene lost 6 bases, with 10 bases spanning the gap. Germline V gene data show CDR1 as MNHEY and CDR2 as SVGAGI. The CDR3 loop is CASSLPGREQYF. The CDR3 DNA is TGTGCCAGCAGTTTACCGGGCCGCGAGCAGTACTTC.

The CDR3 reads CASSLGTGPYNEQFF. The CDR3 coding sequence is TGTGCCAGCAGCTTAGGGACAGGCCCTTACAATGAGCAGTTCTTC. The chain carries TRBV11-2 and TRBJ2-1, with TRBD1 identical over 7 bases. The CDR3 spans 15 residues. Germline V CDR1 and CDR2: SGHAT, FQNNGV. J gave up 4 bases and V 1 base, and 4 bases lay outside the gene matches.

The gene calls are TRBV5-1 and TRBJ1-4, with 10 positions matching TRBD1. CDR1 is SGHRS and CDR2 is YFSETQ in the germline V gene. This CDR3 is 18 amino acids long. The V segment lost 0 bases and the J segment 0 bases; nucleotides outside the gene matches: 5. CDR3 sequence reads: CASSLAGQGLATNEKLFF. DNA of the CDR3: TGCGCCAGCAGCTTGGCGGGACAGGGGCTTGCAACTAATGAAAAACTGTTTTTT.

This clone was counted between two and nine times. The J gene is TRBJ1-1, the V gene TRBV7-9, with D unclear. The CDR3 length is 14 residues. CDR1 and CDR2 from the germline V gene are SEHNR and FQNEAQ (reference sequence). V gave up 8 bases and J gave up 0 bases, with 13 bases separating them. CDR3 nucleotides: TGTGCCAGCCGAACTGGGCTGATGAACACTGAAGCTTTCTTT. It translates to CASRTGLMNTEAFF.

The V call is TRBV29-1, the J call TRBJ2-7, with D perhaps being TRBD1 or TRBD2 (5 bases each). Trimming removed 5 bases from V and 0 bases from J, with 11 bases in between. The CDR3 length is 13 residues. CDR1 and CDR2 (germline): SQVTM, ANQGSEA. The CDR3 region has the DNA TGCAGCGTTTCCTGGGGGTTCTCCTACGAGCAGTACTTC. It encodes CSVSWGFSYEQYF.

V is TRBV9 and J is TRBJ2-1, with 8 bases that match TRBD2. The J segment lost 8 bases and the V segment lost 3 bases, leaving 7 bases of the junction unmatched. The CDR3 runs 14 residues. The germline gives CDR1 SGDLS, CDR2 YYNGEE. The CDR3 is CASSGGLVSDEQFF. The CDR3 DNA is TGTGCCAGCAGCGGGGGACTAGTTTCCGATGAGCAGTTCTTC.

V usage is TRBV11-2 and J usage is TRBJ2-7; D is possibly TRBD1 or TRBD2 (5 bases each). The length of the CDR3 is 14 residues. V lost 4 bases, J lost 2 bases, and 12 bases lay in between. Germline-derived CDR1 and CDR2 are SGHAT and FQNNGV. The CDR3 bases are TGTGCCAGCAGCTGGGGGACGGGAACCTACGAGCAGTACTTC. As protein: CASSWGTGTYEQYF.

The V call is TRBV6-5, the J call TRBJ2-7, with D perhaps TRBD2 (6 bases). Trimming took off 6 bases at V and 1 base at J, with 13 bases between the two ends. Germline V CDR1 and CDR2: MNHEY, SVGAGI. The CDR3 runs 14 residues. CDR3 DNA: TGTGCCAGCAGGCCCGGGACTGGGTCCTACGAGCAGTACTTC. This gives the protein CASRPGTGSYEQYF.

The gene calls are TRBV2 and TRBJ2-3, with a possible D match to TRBD2 (6 bases). The V end was cut by 6 bases, the J end by 2 bases, with 18 bases between. Germline-derived CDR1 and CDR2 are SNHLY and FYNNEI. The CDR3 contains 16 residues. The CDR3 DNA sequence: TGTGCCAGCAGCCGCCCCTGGGGGGAGAACACAGATACGCAGTATTTT. This sequence encodes CASSRPWGENTDTQYF.

V is TRBV25-1 and J is TRBJ2-3, with D unresolved. V dropped 0 bases and J dropped 0 bases, with 4 bases sitting between them. This CDR3 has 14 residues. CDR1 is MGHDK and CDR2 is SYGVNS in the germline V gene. This CDR3 is CASSEYGSTDTQYF. The CDR3 bases are TGTGCCAGCAGTGAATACGGGAGCACAGATACGCAGTATTTT.

V gene TRBV27 combines with J gene TRBJ2-1; D is uncertain. Germline loops: CDR1 MNHEY, CDR2 SMNVEV (reference sequence). Between the trimmed V and J ends, which lost 6 bases and 2 bases, there was a span of 14 bases. The CDR3 is 15 amino acids. The CDR3 reads CASSPDSAPYNEQFF. CDR3 sequence (DNA): TGTGCCAGCAGCCCTGACTCGGCCCCCTACAATGAGCAGTTCTTC.

The chain couples TRBV29-1 to TRBJ2-1; 8 bases line up with TRBD2. This CDR3 comprises 12 residues. V was pared by 6 bases and J by 8 bases, with 6 bases of the junction left unmatched. Germline-derived CDR1 and CDR2 are SQVTM and ANQGSEA. The CDR3 nucleotides are TGCAGCGTCGGAGCGGGGGCATATGAGCAGTTCTTC. It specifies CSVGAGAYEQFF.

As concerns this clone: Relative to the germline gene, one junction end is altered; a read error may explain this. In DNA form, the CDR3 reads TGTGCCAGCAGTTTATGGGGTAGCGGGTACATTGAGCAGTTCTTC. Encoded protein: CASSLWGSGYIEQFF. This chain links TRBV28 with TRBJ2-1, with TRBD2 matching over 7 bases. Per germline, CDR1 MDHEN and CDR2 SYDVKM. The length of the CDR3 is 15 residues.

The chain joins TRBV27 to TRBJ1-2; D gene unclear. The germline V and J ends were trimmed by 3 bases and 4 bases, with 9 bases remaining between them. The germline V gene encodes CDR1 MNHEY and CDR2 SMNVEV (reference sequence). This CDR3 contains 13 residues. The CDR3 reads CASSLESGYGYTF. In DNA form, the CDR3 reads TGTGCCAGCAGTTTGGAGTCGGGCTATGGCTACACCTTC.

This sequence joins TRBV10-1 and TRBJ2-7, with 9 nucleotides matching TRBD2. From germline, CDR1 is WNHNN and CDR2 SYGVQD (reference sequence). V shed 3 bases and J 7 bases; nucleotides not matched to a gene: 13. This CDR3 comprises 16 residues. The CDR3 loop is CASSDEIAGVSSEQYF. The CDR3 nucleotides read TGCGCCAGCAGTGATGAAATAGCGGGAGTATCGAGTGAGCAGTACTTC.

CDR3 nucleotides: TGTGCCAGCAGTTACTCGGGCATTTTTGAGCAGTTCTTC. The encoded protein is CASSYSGIFEQFF. The V call is TRBV6-5, the J call TRBJ2-1, with D unresolved. The CDR3 covers 13 residues. Trimming cost V 0 bases and J 9 bases, with 9 bases left between them. Germline CDR1 reads MNHEY; CDR2 reads SVGAGI.

The chain couples TRBV15 to TRBJ2-7, with D possibly matching TRBD2 (5 bases). V dropped 1 base and J dropped 5 bases, with 15 bases sitting between them. CDR3 size: 15 residues. Germline lookup yields CDR1 LNHNV and CDR2 YYDKDF (reference sequence). Here the CDR3 DNA reads TGTGCCACCAGCAGAGCCATCGGGCCAGCGGACGAGCAGTACTTC. Protein: CATSRAIGPADEQYF.

V and J are TRBV4-3 and TRBJ1-2; D is uncertain. The V end lost 0 bases, the J end lost 2 bases, and 13 bases lay between the germline ends. The V gene's germline CDR1 is LGHNA and CDR2 YSLEER. This CDR3 is built from 16 residues. This CDR3 is CASSQELGLSNYGYTF. CDR3 DNA: TGCGCCAGCAGCCAAGAACTTGGGTTGTCCAACTATGGCTACACCTTC.

The V gene is TRBV5-1, the J gene TRBJ2-7; 10 nucleotides match TRBD1. Germline loops: CDR1 SGHRS, CDR2 YFSETQ. CDR3 length: 16 amino acids. V trimming: 3 bases; J trimming: 4 bases; junction bases outside the gene matches: 10. The CDR3 here is CASSWGPGQGVYEQYF. CDR3 bases: TGCGCCAGCAGCTGGGGCCCTGGACAGGGGGTTTACGAGCAGTACTTC.

The gene calls are TRBV27 and TRBJ2-3; tentatively, D is TRBD2 (6 bases). V was cut by 1 base and J by 5 bases, with 13 bases left in between. Germline V gene data show CDR1 as MNHEY and CDR2 as SMNVEV (reference sequence). The CDR3 consists of 15 residues. For the CDR3, the DNA is TGTGCCAGCAGTTTATTGGGGGGACTGGGAGATACGCAGTATTTT. Amino acids: CASSLLGGLGDTQYF.

V is TRBV8-2 and J is TRBJ2-6; TRBD1 is the table's D call, not checked against the DNA. TRBV8-2 is designated a pseudogene. The CDR3 length is 14 residues. The CDR3 loop is CGKNRQSRANVLTF. The CDR3 DNA sequence: TGTGGCAAAAATAGACAAAGTCGGGCCAACGTCCTGACTTTC.